This TCR beta chain appears in the sequencing data of a study of blood T cell repertoires in COVID-19. The overall study: Acute and convalescent COVID-19 specimens originated in the United States, Italy and Spain.

V trimming: 8 bases; J trimming: 3 bases; junction bases outside the gene matches: 8. CDR3 length equals 15 residues. CDR1 is MDHEN, CDR2 SYDVKM, per germline. In the original processing: Amplification with reference gene primers provided the estimates of nucleated cell counts. TCRdb's copy holds only in-frame clones and misses some; the assay was immunoSEQ multiplex PCR. That table supplies the V and J calls and clone size; D and trimming were determined from the DNA. The repertoire has about 160,000 clones, roughly 89% of them found once; the top ten carry 10%. The TCR sequence derives from a woman in her 70s with COVID-19, enrolled during active disease. The sample was peripheral blood. J is TRBJ1-5 and V is TRBV28; 9 positions match TRBD1. CDR3 in DNA: TGTGCCAGCTGGGGGGACAGGGTGGTCAATCAGCCCCAGCATTTT. Translated: CASWGDRVVNQPQHF.